This T cell receptor (beta chain) comes out of a study of blood T cell repertoires in COVID-19 (dated by TCRdb to 2020 to 2022). Regarding the research as a whole: Samples covering the acute and convalescent phases of COVID-19 were provided by collaborators in the United States, Italy and Spain. The prospective study material was composed of cDNA or gDNA derived from T cells, B-cell-depleted T cells, or PBMCs. The dataset comprised deeply sampled blood TCRbeta repertoires from subjects exposed to, actively infected with, or recovered from COVID-19. The repertoires were released in a freely available public database meant as a resource for research on the immune response to SARS-CoV-2. Samples came from the ongoing ImmuneRACE study (first 160 participants) plus 1,254 subjects from 6 global collaborators. Nearly every sample came with metadata listing a de-identified subject ID, COVID-19 status, age in years and sex. HLA class I and class II types, where available, came from metadata supplied by the sample provider rather than from assay-based typing.

The collaborating institutions used their own protocols to collect whole blood in K2EDTA tubes. Collaborator samples were shipped for TCRbeta analysis as frozen whole blood, isolated PBMCs, or DNA extracted from either sample type. V loses 6 bases, J loses 0 bases, and the germline ends lie 14 bases apart. The CDR3 numbers 15 residues from cysteine through phenylalanine. Only CDR3 DNA remains: 45 bases, in frame from the first base. CDR1 and CDR2 are drawn from the germline V gene: SNHLY, FYNNEI. As concerns this clone: Its antigen has not been determined. No per-base quality is available; no much larger clone lies one base away.

Paper-wide results and their limitations: The quantity of clinical and demographic metadata differed by source and by participant and was supplied without curation.

TCRbeta CDR3 regions were amplified from genomic DNA using the immunoSEQ Assay, a bias-controlled multiplex PCR. In the original analysis: The number of nucleated cells in each sample was estimated by amplification of reference gene primers within the assay. To quantify the absolute abundance of each unique TCRbeta CDR3 rearrangement, sequence reads were collapsed and filtered. For each sample, productive Simpson clonality was calculated as the square root of Simpson's diversity index across productive rearrangements. As stored in TCRdb, this immuneACCESS dataset retains in-frame rearrangements with V and J assigned. A fraction of the clones does not appear; measured against another copy, unresolved V genes explain less than half of the discrepancy, and the remainder lacks a known reason. The D gene and trimming were derived from the DNA, and the V and J assignments and clone size from that table. The sample contains around 700,000 clones, approximately 90% of them found a single time. Together, the top ten hold roughly 0.25% of the sample.

The TCR sequence derives from a woman younger than 30 with acute or convalescent COVID-19. Input material: peripheral blood. The chain is made from TRBV2 and TRBJ1-1, with the D gene call left open. The CDR3 has the sequence CASSKRGIMNTEAFF. The DNA sequence is given as TGTGCCAGCAGCAAACGAGGGATCATGAACACTGAAGCTTTCTTT.